This T cell receptor (beta chain) was obtained from a study of graft-versus-host responses after intestinal transplantation. Overall study: All recipients were transplanted with multivisceral, liver-intestinal, or isolated intestinal grafts. Study-wide findings and caveats: An association linked early post-transplant HvG declines with peak circulating GvH clone levels. Graft-donor T cell macrochimerism coincided with high graft-versus-host to host-versus-graft clonal ratios in allografts.

Irradiated stimulators labeled with violet dye, around 200,000 in number, were plated with around 200,000 CFSE-labeled responders. Cell sorting after the reaction yielded proliferating CFSE-low CD3+CD4+ and CD3+CD8+ responders. Deletions cut 6 bases from V and 0 bases from J, with 9 bases between. Germline V gene sequence: CDR1 LGHNT, CDR2 FRNRAP. The CDR3 runs 14 residues. The assay was immunoSEQ multiplex PCR, and TCRdb's table has in-frame clones only and misses some. The sample lists under 15,000 clones, 30% to 40% occurring once. This sequence joins TRBV12-5 and TRBJ1-5; tentative D call: TRBD1 (5 bases). This material consisted of alloreactive CD8+ T cells from a mixed lymphocyte reaction culture, taken before intestinal transplant. As for subset: CFSE-low proliferating T cells sorted from roughly 6-day pre-transplant mixed lymphocyte reaction (GvH or HvG direction). This clonotype was obtained from a human patient who received an intestinal transplant. CDR3 nucleotides: TGTGCTAGTGGGGACACCCATAGCAATCAGCCCCAGCATTTT. Residues: CASGDTHSNQPQHF. Together with reference TRBV12-5 and TRBJ1-5, the CDR3 gives the full variable domain: DARVTQTPRHKVTEMGQEVTMRCQPILGHNTVFWYRQTMMQGLELLAYFRNRAPLDDSGMPKDRFSAEMPDATLATLKIQPSEPRDSAVYFCASGDTHSNQPQHFGDGTRLSIL.